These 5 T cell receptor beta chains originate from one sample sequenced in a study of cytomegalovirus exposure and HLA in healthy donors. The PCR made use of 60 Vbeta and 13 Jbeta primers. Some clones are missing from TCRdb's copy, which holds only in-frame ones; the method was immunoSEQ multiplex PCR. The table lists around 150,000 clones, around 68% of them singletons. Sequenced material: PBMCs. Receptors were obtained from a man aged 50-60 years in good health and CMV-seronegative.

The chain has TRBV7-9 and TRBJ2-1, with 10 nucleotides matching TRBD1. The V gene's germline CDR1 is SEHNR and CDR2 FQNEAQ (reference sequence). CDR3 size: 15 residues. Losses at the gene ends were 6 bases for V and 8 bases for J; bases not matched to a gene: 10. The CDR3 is CASRDRTGQGYEQFF. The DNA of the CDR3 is TGTGCCAGCAGAGACCGGACGGGACAGGGGTATGAGCAGTTCTTC.

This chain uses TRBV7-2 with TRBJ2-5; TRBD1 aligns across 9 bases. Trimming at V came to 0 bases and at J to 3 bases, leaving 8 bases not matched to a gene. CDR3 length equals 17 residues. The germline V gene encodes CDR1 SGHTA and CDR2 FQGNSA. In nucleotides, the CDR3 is TGTGCCAGCAGCTTAGCGTGGAGGGACAGGGAAAAAGAGACCCAGTACTTC. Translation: CASSLAWRDREKETQYF. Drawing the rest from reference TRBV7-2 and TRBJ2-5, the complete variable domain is GAGVSQSPSNKVTEKGKDVELRCDPISGHTALYWYRQSLGQGLEFLIYFQGNSAPDKSGLPSDRFSAERTGGSVSTLTIQRTQQEDSAVYLCASSLAWRDREKETQYFGPGTRLLVL.

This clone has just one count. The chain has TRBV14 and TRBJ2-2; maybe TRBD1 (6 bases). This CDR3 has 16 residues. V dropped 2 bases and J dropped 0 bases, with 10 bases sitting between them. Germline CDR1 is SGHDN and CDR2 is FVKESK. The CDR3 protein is CASSQKTGTNTGELFF. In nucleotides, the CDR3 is TGTGCCAGCAGCCAAAAGACAGGAACGAACACCGGGGAGCTGTTTTTT.

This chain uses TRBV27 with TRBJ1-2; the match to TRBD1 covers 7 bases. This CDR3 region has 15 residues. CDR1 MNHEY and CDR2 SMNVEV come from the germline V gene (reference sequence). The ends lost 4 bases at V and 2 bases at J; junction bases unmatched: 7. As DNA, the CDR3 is TGTGCCAGCAGTTCCTTCCCGACAGGGAACTATGGCTACACCTTC. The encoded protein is CASSSFPTGNYGYTF.

The chain's CDR3 is CASSYGGTSYNEQFF. CDR3 bases: TGTGCCAGCAGTTACGGGGGGACGTCCTACAATGAGCAGTTCTTC. The chain couples TRBV6-5 to TRBJ2-1; TRBD2 is a possible D gene (6 bases). V lost 2 bases and J 1 base, leaving 9 bases between the germline ends. Germline V gives CDR1 MNHEY, CDR2 SVGAGI. The CDR3 is made up of 15 amino acids.